This T cell receptor beta chain came from a study of regulatory T cells in long-lasting Graves disease. Time point denoted: persistent/refractory GD, antithyroid drugs over 5 years with positive TRAb. RNA isolated from PBMCs was used to make the TCR library. As to this clonotype: A much larger clone differs by one base, so this may be a read error.

Both iRepertoire HTBI primers and Arm-PCR of CDR3 regions were used to build the TCR beta libraries. Each CDR3 protein gets one entry after TCRdb re-called the multiplex PCR reads with MiXCR. Of about 470,000 distinct CDR3 sequences in the sample, about a fifth were seen once. This TCR came from a female donor with Graves disease. The material was peripheral blood mononuclear cells (PBMCs), obtained when the disease was refractory, from a patient treated with antithyroid drugs.

CDR3 sequence: CASKGQGGRETQYF. In DNA form, the CDR3 reads TGTGCCAGCAAGGGACAGGGAGGGCGGGAGACCCAGTACTTC. This rearrangement joins TRBV28 to TRBJ2-5; 9 bases line up with TRBD1. Germline lookup yields CDR1 MDHEN and CDR2 SYDVKM. J lost 5 bases, V lost 7 bases, and 8 bases had no gene match. CDR3 length: 14 residues.